This record concerns one T cell receptor (beta chain) sequence. Its matching antigen is unknown. This sample stems from a study of T cell responses to AZD1222 COVID-19 vaccine. Study-level results: Nearly half of spike-specific TCRs reportedly go after variant regions that carry no mutations. Regions 160-218 and 743-854 held dominance among vaccine-associated CD4 TCRs, which spanned spike. Spike-specific TCR breadth and depth were elevated following two AZD1222 doses.

CDR1 and CDR2 from the germline V gene are MGHDK and SYGVNS. The CDR3 loop spans 14 amino acids. The V end was cut by 10 bases, the J end by 0 bases, with 14 bases between. TCRdb's copy holds only in-frame clones and misses some; the assay was immunoSEQ multiplex PCR. The top ten clones hold about 7.1% of a sample with tens of thousands of clones, 75% to 90% of them seen once. The rearrangement links TRBV25-1 to TRBJ2-3; D ambiguous. Sequencing used peripheral blood, obtained 28 days after the second AZD1222 dose. The sequence came from an adult who received the AZD1222 COVID-19 vaccine. The CDR3 sequence is CATSLQESTDTQYF. The DNA for the CDR3 is TGTGCCACCTCGCTCCAGGAGAGCACAGATACGCAGTATTTT.